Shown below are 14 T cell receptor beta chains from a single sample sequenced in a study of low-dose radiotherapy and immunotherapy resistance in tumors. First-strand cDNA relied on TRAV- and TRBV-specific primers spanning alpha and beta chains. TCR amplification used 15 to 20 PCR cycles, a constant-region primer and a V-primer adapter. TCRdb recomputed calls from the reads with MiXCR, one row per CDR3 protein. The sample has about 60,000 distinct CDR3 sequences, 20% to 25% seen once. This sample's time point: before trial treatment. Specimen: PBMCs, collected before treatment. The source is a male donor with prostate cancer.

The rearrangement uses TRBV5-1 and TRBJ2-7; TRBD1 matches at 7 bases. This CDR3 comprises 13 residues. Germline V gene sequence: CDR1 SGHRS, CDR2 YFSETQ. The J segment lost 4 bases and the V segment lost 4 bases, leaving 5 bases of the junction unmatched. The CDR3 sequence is CASSIDRAYEQYF. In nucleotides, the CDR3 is TGCGCCAGCAGCATCGACAGGGCTTACGAGCAGTACTTC.

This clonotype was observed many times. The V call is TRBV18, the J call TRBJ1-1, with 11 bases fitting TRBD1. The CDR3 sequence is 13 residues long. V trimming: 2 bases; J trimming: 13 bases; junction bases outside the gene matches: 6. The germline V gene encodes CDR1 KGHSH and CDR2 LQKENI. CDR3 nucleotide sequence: TGTGCCAGCTCACCAAGGGACAGGGGGTTCGGTTTCTTT. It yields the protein CASSPRDRGFGFF.

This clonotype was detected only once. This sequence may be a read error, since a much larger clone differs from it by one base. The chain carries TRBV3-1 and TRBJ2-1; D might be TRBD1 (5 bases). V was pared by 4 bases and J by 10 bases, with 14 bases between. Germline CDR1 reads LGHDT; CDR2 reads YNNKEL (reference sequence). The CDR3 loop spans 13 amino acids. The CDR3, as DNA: TGTGCCAGCAGCCGAAACAGGATACACGAGCAGTTCTTC. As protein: CASSRNRIHEQFF.

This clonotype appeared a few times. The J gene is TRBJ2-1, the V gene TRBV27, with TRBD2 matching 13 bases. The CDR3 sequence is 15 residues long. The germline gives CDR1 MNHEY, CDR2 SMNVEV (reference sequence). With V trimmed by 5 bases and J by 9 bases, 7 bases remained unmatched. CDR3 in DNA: TGTGCCAGCAGTCTAACTAGCGGGGGGGCGGCTGAGCAGTTCTTC. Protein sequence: CASSLTSGGAAEQFF.

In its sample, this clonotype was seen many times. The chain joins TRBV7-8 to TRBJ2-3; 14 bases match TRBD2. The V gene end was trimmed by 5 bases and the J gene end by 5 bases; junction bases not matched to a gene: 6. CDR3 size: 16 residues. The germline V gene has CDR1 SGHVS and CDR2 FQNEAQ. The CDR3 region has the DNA TGTGCCAGCAGCCCCAGACTAGCGGGGGGGATAGATACGCAGTATTTT. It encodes CASSPRLAGGIDTQYF.

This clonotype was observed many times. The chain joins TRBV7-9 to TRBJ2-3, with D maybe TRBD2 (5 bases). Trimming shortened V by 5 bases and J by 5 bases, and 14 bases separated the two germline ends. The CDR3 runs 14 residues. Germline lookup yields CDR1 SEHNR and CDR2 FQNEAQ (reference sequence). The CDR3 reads CASSQGGRGDTQYF. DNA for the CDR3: TGTGCCAGCAGCCAAGGAGGACGTGGAGATACGCAGTATTTT.

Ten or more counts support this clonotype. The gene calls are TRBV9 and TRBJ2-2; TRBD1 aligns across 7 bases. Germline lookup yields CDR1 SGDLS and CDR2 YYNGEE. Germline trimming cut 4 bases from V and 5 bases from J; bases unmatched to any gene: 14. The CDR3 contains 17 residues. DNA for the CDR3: TGTGCCAGCAGCACCCGGGATGAGGGGGCGAGGACCGGGGAGCTGTTTTTT. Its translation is CASSTRDEGARTGELFF.

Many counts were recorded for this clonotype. The chain's CDR3 is CASRPGLRETYGYTF. In DNA, the CDR3 is TGTGCCAGCAGGCCGGGGTTGAGGGAAACTTATGGCTACACCTTC. The V gene is TRBV5-5, the J gene TRBJ1-2; no clear D. Germline CDR1 SGHKS, CDR2 YYEKEE (reference sequence). The CDR3 spans 15 residues. V was trimmed by 5 bases and J by 5 bases, leaving 19 bases between them.

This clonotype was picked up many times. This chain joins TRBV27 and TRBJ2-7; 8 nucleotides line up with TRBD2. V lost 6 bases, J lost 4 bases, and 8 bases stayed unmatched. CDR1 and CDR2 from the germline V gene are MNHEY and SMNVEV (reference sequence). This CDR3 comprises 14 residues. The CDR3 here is CASRDLAGTYEQYF. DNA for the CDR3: TGTGCCAGCAGGGATCTAGCGGGCACTTACGAGCAGTACTTC.

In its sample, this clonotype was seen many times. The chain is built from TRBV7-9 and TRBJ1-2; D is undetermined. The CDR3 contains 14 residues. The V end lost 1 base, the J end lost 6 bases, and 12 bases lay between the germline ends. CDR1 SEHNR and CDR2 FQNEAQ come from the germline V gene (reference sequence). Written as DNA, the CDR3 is TGTGCCAGCAGCTTAGTCACGGGAAATGATGGCTACACCTTC. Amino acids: CASSLVTGNDGYTF.

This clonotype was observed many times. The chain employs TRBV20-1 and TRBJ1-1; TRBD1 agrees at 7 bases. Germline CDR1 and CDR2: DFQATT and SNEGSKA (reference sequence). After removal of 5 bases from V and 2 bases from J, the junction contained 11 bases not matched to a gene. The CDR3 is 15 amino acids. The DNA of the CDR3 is TGCAGTGCTCCCTCCCGGGGACAGTCTAACACTGAAGCTTTCTTT. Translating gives CSAPSRGQSNTEAFF.

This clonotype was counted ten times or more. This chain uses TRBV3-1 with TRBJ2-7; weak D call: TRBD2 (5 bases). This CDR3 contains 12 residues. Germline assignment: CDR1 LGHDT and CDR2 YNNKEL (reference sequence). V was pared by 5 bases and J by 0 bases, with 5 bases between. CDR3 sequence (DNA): TGTGCCAGCAGCGGAGGCTCCTACGAGCAGTACTTC. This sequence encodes CASSGGSYEQYF.

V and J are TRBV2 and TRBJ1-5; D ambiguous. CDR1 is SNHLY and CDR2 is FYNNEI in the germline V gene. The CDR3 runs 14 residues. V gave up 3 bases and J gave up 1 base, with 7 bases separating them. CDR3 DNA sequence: TGTGCCAGCAGTGACAGGCAAAGCAATCAGCCCCAGCATTTT. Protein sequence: CASSDRQSNQPQHF.

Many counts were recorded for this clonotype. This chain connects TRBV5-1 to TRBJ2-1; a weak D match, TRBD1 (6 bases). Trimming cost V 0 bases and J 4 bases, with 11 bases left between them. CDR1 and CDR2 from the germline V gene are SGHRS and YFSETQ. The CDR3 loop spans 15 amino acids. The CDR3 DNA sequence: TGCGCCAGCAGCTTGGAGGGGGAGAGTTACAATGAGCAGTTCTTC. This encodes CASSLEGESYNEQFF. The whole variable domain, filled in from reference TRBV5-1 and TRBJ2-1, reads KAGVTQTPRYLIKTRGQQVTLSCSPISGHRSVSWYQQTPGQGLQFLFEYFSETQRNKGNFPGRFSGRQFSNSRSEMNVSTLELGDSALYLCASSLEGESYNEQFFGPGTRLTVL.